The 22 T cell receptor beta chains below all came from one sample that was sequenced in a study of T cells in Graves' hyperthyroidism and ophthalmopathy. Researchers took RNA transcripts and amplified the TCR beta CDR3 regions from them. The HTBI primer set drove a first-round RT-PCR of the TCR CDR3. Via MiXCR, TCRdb re-called the multiplex PCR reads, giving one row per CDR3 protein. The sample consists of 300,000 to 350,000 distinct CDR3 sequences, approximately 15% of them appearing once. Sequenced: blood. The receptors come from a woman between 25 and 40 years old with Graves' hyperthyroidism.

This clonotype was found many times. V usage is TRBV2 and J usage is TRBJ2-7; D unresolved. Germline CDR1 SNHLY, CDR2 FYNNEI. CDR3 length: 11 amino acids. Trimming shortened V by 4 bases and J by 7 bases, and 8 bases separated the two germline ends. CDR3 region: CASSVFSEQYF. The CDR3 DNA reads TGTGCCAGCAGTGTCTTTAGTGAGCAGTACTTC.

The chain has TRBV20-1 and TRBJ2-1; TRBD2 agrees at 8 bases. Germline V gene lookup returns CDR1 DFQATT and CDR2 SNEGSKA (reference sequence). The CDR3 sequence is 15 residues long. Trimming removed 2 bases from V and 4 bases from J; junction bases left unmatched: 7. The CDR3 spells CSARRIAGTYNEQFF. The CDR3 bases are TGCAGTGCTAGACGCATAGCGGGGACTTACAATGAGCAGTTCTTC.

This clonotype was picked up many times. The J gene is TRBJ1-2, the V gene TRBV2; no firm D call. CDR3 length: 12 residues. V was pared by 7 bases and J by 3 bases, with 9 bases between. The V gene's germline CDR1 is SNHLY and CDR2 FYNNEI. CDR3 nucleotides: TGTGCCAGCAAGGGTCTCGACTATGGCTACACCTTC. This sequence encodes CASKGLDYGYTF.

There are many counts of this clonotype. The chain recombines TRBV28 with TRBJ1-1; 8 positions agree with TRBD1. CDR1 and CDR2 from the germline V gene are MDHEN and SYDVKM. Trimming removed 6 bases from V and 1 base from J; junction bases left unmatched: 7. CDR3 length: 15 residues. The CDR3 here is CASSQPQGANTEAFF. The CDR3 DNA reads TGTGCCAGCAGCCAACCTCAGGGGGCGAACACTGAAGCTTTCTTT.

At least ten counts were recorded for this clonotype. The rearrangement links TRBV13 to TRBJ1-1, with TRBD1 as a possible D gene (5 bases). V lost 6 bases and J 3 bases, leaving 5 bases between the germline ends. The CDR3 contains 11 residues. Looked up from germline, CDR1 is PRHDT and CDR2 is FYEKMQ (reference sequence). CDR3 loop: CASRGHTEAFF. DNA of the CDR3: TGTGCCAGCAGGGGACACACTGAAGCTTTCTTT.

There are many counts of this clonotype. This chain links TRBV20-1 with TRBJ2-7; 8 nucleotides line up with TRBD2. The CDR3 consists of 13 residues. V lost 5 bases, J lost 4 bases, and 7 bases stayed unmatched. The V gene's germline CDR1 is DFQATT and CDR2 SNEGSKA (reference sequence). The CDR3 sequence: CSAEPGLGYEQYF. The CDR3 nucleotides read TGCAGTGCTGAACCGGGACTAGGTTACGAGCAGTACTTC.

CDR3 residues: CSARTSYTDTQYF. CDR3 nucleotide sequence: TGCAGTGCGCGGACTTCTTACACAGATACGCAGTATTTT. The chain uses TRBV20-1 and TRBJ2-3; D is perhaps TRBD2 (5 bases). V dropped 6 bases and J dropped 2 bases, with 12 bases sitting between them. This CDR3 is 13 amino acids long. CDR1 is DFQATT and CDR2 is SNEGSKA in the germline V gene (reference sequence).

This clonotype has at least ten counts. The rearrangement joins TRBV6-2 or TRBV6-3 to TRBJ2-1, with TRBD1 matching over 11 bases. Germline trimming cut 1 base from V and 10 bases from J; bases unmatched to any gene: 6. Germline CDR1 is MNHEY and CDR2 is SVGEGT. CDR3 length equals 15 residues. As DNA, the CDR3 is TGTGCCAGCAGTTACTGGGGACAGGGGGGGGTGGAGCAGTTCTTC. Translation: CASSYWGQGGVEQFF.

This clonotype was seen many times. The rearrangement uses TRBV12-3 or TRBV12-4 and TRBJ2-3; 11 nucleotides align to TRBD2. Losses at the gene ends were 5 bases for V and 5 bases for J; bases not matched to a gene: 9. CDR3 length: 16 amino acids. Here the CDR3 DNA reads TGTGCCAGCAGTCCTCACCCCGGGACTAGCGGAGATACGCAGTATTTT. Amino acid sequence: CASSPHPGTSGDTQYF.

This clonotype was counted many times. The genes are TRBV20-1 and TRBJ2-3; 9 nucleotides agree with TRBD2. The V gene's germline CDR1 is DFQATT and CDR2 SNEGSKA (reference sequence). This CDR3 is 18 amino acids long. Trimming removed 0 bases from V and 0 bases from J; junction bases left unmatched: 10. In DNA, the CDR3 is TGCAGTGCTAGAGACTCTAAAGCGGGAGGTCCTAGCACAGATACGCAGTATTTT. This codes for CSARDSKAGGPSTDTQYF.

There are many counts of this clonotype. This chain uses TRBV12-3 or TRBV12-4 with TRBJ1-3; D uncertain. The V and J ends lost 0 bases and 3 bases respectively, with 3 bases between them. CDR3 length equals 13 residues. CDR3 region: CASSLAVGNTIYF. CDR3 in DNA: TGTGCCAGCAGTTTAGCGGTTGGAAACACCATATATTTT.

This clonotype has only a few counts. The chain links TRBV4-2 to TRBJ2-5, with D possibly TRBD2 on 6 matching bases. Germline V CDR1 and CDR2: LGHNA, YNFKEQ. The ends were cut back, 4 bases at V and 1 base at J, with 16 bases in the middle. CDR3 length: 16 residues. CDR3 nucleotide sequence: TGTGCCAGCAGCCGCTGGTGGGGGGACCCCCAAGAGACCCAGTACTTC. Its translation: CASSRWWGDPQETQYF.

J is TRBJ2-1 and V is TRBV9; 7 bases map to TRBD2. CDR1 and CDR2 (germline): SGDLS, YYNGEE. Trimming at V came to 4 bases and at J to 2 bases, leaving 6 bases not matched to a gene. The CDR3 has 15 residues. As DNA, the CDR3 is TGTGCCAGCAGCTTTGCGGGAGTGACCTACAATGAGCAGTTCTTC. It yields the protein CASSFAGVTYNEQFF. Using reference TRBV9 and TRBJ2-1 for the parts outside the CDR3, the full variable domain is DSGVTQTPKHLITATGQRVTLRCSPRSGDLSVYWYQQSLDQGLQFLIQYYNGEERAKGNILERFSAQQFPDLHSELNLSSLELGDSALYFCASSFAGVTYNEQFFGPGTRLTVL.

The rearrangement joins TRBV4-2 to TRBJ2-5; tentative D call: TRBD2 (5 bases). The germline V gene encodes CDR1 LGHNA and CDR2 YNFKEQ. Trimming shortened V by 0 bases and J by 8 bases, and 10 bases separated the two germline ends. The CDR3 is 13 residues long. CDR3 bases: TGTGCCAGCAGCCAAGATCCGGGGAAAACCCAGTACTTC. Its translation: CASSQDPGKTQYF.

Ten or more counts support this clonotype. The chain links TRBV11-2 to TRBJ2-1; D ambiguous. Trimming removed 1 base from V and 0 bases from J, with 10 bases in between. Germline V gives CDR1 SGHAT, CDR2 FQNNGV. The CDR3 loop spans 16 amino acids. This chain's CDR3 is CASSLAPRSSYNEQFF. The CDR3, as DNA: TGTGCCAGCAGCTTAGCGCCAAGGAGCTCCTACAATGAGCAGTTCTTC.

This clonotype was picked up many times. This chain uses TRBV11-2 with TRBJ2-1; D unclear. The V and J ends lost 2 bases and 8 bases respectively, with 19 bases between them. In germline, CDR1 is SGHAT, CDR2 FQNNGV. CDR3 length: 16 amino acids. The CDR3 region is CASSLFSGRNGDEQFF. CDR3 coding DNA: TGTGCCAGCAGCTTATTTTCGGGCAGGAATGGCGATGAGCAGTTCTTC.

This clonotype was seen at least ten times. The rearrangement joins TRBV6-2 or TRBV6-3 to TRBJ2-7; D may be TRBD2 (6 bases). The germline CDR1 and CDR2 sequences are MNHEY and SVGEGT. Trimming shortened V by 1 base and J by 3 bases, and 13 bases separated the two germline ends. The CDR3 totals 15 residues. CDR3 residues: CASSYLPGDYYEQYF. The CDR3 nucleotides are TGTGCCAGCAGTTACTTGCCGGGAGATTACTACGAGCAGTACTTC.

This clonotype came up a few times. The chain uses TRBV6-1 and TRBJ2-2; TRBD2 is a possible D gene (5 bases). The length of the CDR3 is 16 residues. V lost 6 bases and J lost 1, with 15 bases in between. The germline CDR1 and CDR2 sequences are MNHNS and SASEGT. CDR3 sequence reads: CASRPPAAKNTGELFF. DNA of the CDR3: TGTGCCAGCAGGCCGCCAGCGGCCAAGAACACCGGGGAGCTGTTTTTT.

This clonotype was seen at least ten times. This chain links TRBV27 with TRBJ2-1, with 7 bases lining up with TRBD1. Germline values: CDR1 MNHEY, CDR2 SMNVEV (reference sequence). The CDR3 is 15 residues long. With V trimmed by 5 bases and J by 3 bases, 7 bases remained unmatched. CDR3 DNA: TGTGCCAGCAGTGCCGGGACAGCCGACTACAATGAGCAGTTCTTC. It encodes CASSAGTADYNEQFF.

Only a few counts were recorded for this clonotype. A read error may produce the germline difference seen at one junction end. The chain employs TRBV7-7 and TRBJ2-1; 9 bases agree with TRBD2. CDR1 and CDR2 (germline): SSHAT, FNYEAQ (reference sequence). This CDR3 spans 15 amino acids. CDR3 sequence (DNA): TGTGCTAGCAGCTTAGCGGGAGCCGACTACAATGAGCAGTTCTTC. Translated, it gives CASSLAGADYNEQFF.

The chain has TRBV20-1 and TRBJ2-7, with 9 bases aligning to TRBD1. With V trimmed by 1 base and J by 7 bases, 8 bases remained unmatched. The CDR3 runs to 14 residues. The germline V gene encodes CDR1 DFQATT and CDR2 SNEGSKA (reference sequence). CDR3 sequence: CSARGGTGSEEQYF. The CDR3 DNA reads TGCAGTGCTAGAGGGGGGACAGGGAGCGAGGAGCAGTACTTC.

This clonotype was picked up many times. The chain carries TRBV7-2 and TRBJ1-5; D is ambiguous. CDR1 is SGHTA and CDR2 is FQGNSA in the germline V gene. The CDR3 totals 13 residues. Trimming shortened V by 1 base and J by 7 bases, and 8 bases separated the two germline ends. CDR3 in amino acids: CASSLEITQPQHF. The CDR3 region has the DNA TGTGCCAGCAGCTTAGAGATCACACAGCCCCAGCATTTT.